These 5 T cell receptor beta chains were sequenced from one sample in a study of T cell responses to AZD1222 COVID-19 vaccine. Repertoires were generated with immunoSEQ multiplex PCR, while TCRdb's copy carries only in-frame clones and drops some. Of roughly 110,000 clones listed, 70% to 90% were seen once; the top ten hold about 6%. Specimen: peripheral blood, collected 28 days after the second AZD1222 dose. These receptors came from an adult who received the AZD1222 COVID-19 vaccine.

The rearrangement links TRBV19 to TRBJ1-5, with D tentatively TRBD1 (6 bases). The CDR3 has 14 amino acids. Germline CDR1 LNHDA, CDR2 SQIVND (reference sequence). V lost 5 bases and J lost 7, with 15 bases in between. CDR3 sequence: CASSAGAGRQPQHF. The CDR3, as DNA: TGTGCCAGTAGTGCGGGGGCAGGAAGACAGCCCCAGCATTTT.

This chain joins TRBV4-3 and TRBJ2-1; D unresolved. Trimming stripped 0 bases from V and 0 bases from J, with 0 bases between. CDR3 length: 13 residues. Germline V gene data show CDR1 as LGHNA and CDR2 as YSLEER. CDR3 protein: CASSQDSYNEQFF. The CDR3, as DNA: TGCGCCAGCAGCCAAGACTCCTACAATGAGCAGTTCTTC.

V usage is TRBV2 and J usage is TRBJ1-4, with 10 positions matching TRBD1. CDR1 is SNHLY, CDR2 FYNNEI, per germline. The length of the CDR3 is 19 residues. V lost 3 bases to trimming and J lost 0 bases; unmatched junction nucleotides: 10. This chain's CDR3 is CASSEEGTGVPTTNEKLFF. The CDR3 DNA reads TGTGCCAGCAGTGAGGAGGGGACAGGGGTCCCCACAACTAATGAAAAACTGTTTTTT.

The chain couples TRBV15 to TRBJ2-7; D gene unclear. Germline V gives CDR1 LNHNV, CDR2 YYDKDF (reference sequence). The V end was cut by 0 bases, the J end by 0 bases, with 6 bases between. The CDR3 extends over 14 amino acids. The CDR3 coding sequence is TGTGCCACCAGCAGAGACGGCAACTCCTACGAGCAGTACTTC. Amino acids: CATSRDGNSYEQYF.

The chain is built from TRBV6-2 or TRBV6-3 and TRBJ2-1; 9 positions match TRBD1. CDR3 length: 14 amino acids. The trim removed 2 bases at V and 6 bases at J, leaving 2 bases unmatched. CDR1 is MNHEY, CDR2 SVGEGT, per germline. The CDR3 loop is CASSYGTGSNEQFF. As DNA, the CDR3 is TGTGCCAGCAGTTACGGGACAGGGTCCAATGAGCAGTTCTTC.